This TCR beta chain was identified during a study of control samples from healthy donors and cancer patients. Repertoires were generated with immunoSEQ multiplex PCR, while TCRdb's copy carries only in-frame clones and drops some. Of under 95,000 clones in the sample, over 65% are singletons; the top ten hold more than 13%. The V gene end was trimmed by 5 bases and the J gene end by 5 bases; junction bases not matched to a gene: 8. The length of the CDR3 is 14 residues. CDR1 and CDR2 from the germline V gene are LNHDA and SQIVND (reference sequence). The V call is TRBV19, the J call TRBJ1-1; 7 bases fit TRBD1. The source is a man aged 45-65 years in good health. The sample was blood. The CDR3 reads CASSPGQAMTEAFF. The CDR3 coding sequence is TGTGCCAGTAGTCCCGGACAGGCCATGACTGAAGCTTTCTTT.